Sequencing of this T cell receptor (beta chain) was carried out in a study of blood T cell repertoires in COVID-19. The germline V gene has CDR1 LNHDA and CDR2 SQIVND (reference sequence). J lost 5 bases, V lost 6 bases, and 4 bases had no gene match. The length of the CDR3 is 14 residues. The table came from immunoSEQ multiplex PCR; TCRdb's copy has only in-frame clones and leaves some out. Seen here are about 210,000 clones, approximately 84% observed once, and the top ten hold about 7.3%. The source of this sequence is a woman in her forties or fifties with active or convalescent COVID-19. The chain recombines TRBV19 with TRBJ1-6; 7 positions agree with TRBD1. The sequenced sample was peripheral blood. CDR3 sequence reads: CASSGDSDNSPLHF. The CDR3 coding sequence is TGTGCCAGTAGCGGGGACAGCGATAATTCACCCCTCCACTTT. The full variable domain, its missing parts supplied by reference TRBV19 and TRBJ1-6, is DGGITQSPKYLFRKEGQNVTLSCEQNLNHDAMYWYRQDPGQGLRLIYYSQIVNDFQKGDIAEGYSVSREKKESFPLTVTSAQKNPTAFYLCASSGDSDNSPLHFGNGTRLTVT.